Below, 15 T cell receptor beta chains from the same sample are listed, as sequenced in a study of blood T cell repertoires in COVID-19. Measured with immunoSEQ multiplex PCR; TCRdb has only the in-frame clones, and not every one. The sample has a few hundred thousand clones, roughly 86% seen once. Sequenced input: peripheral blood. Every receptor here comes from a man at least 80 years old with acute or convalescent COVID-19.

This clone was recorded a few times. The genes are TRBV7-9 and TRBJ2-1; 9 bases match TRBD2. Germline assignment: CDR1 SEHNR and CDR2 FQNEAQ (reference sequence). The CDR3 contains 17 residues. V lost 0 bases and J lost 8; bases outside the gene matches: 11. The CDR3 DNA follows: TGTGCCAGCAGCTTAGCGCTAGCGGGACAGCCGTGGGATGAGCAGTTCTTC. Translating gives CASSLALAGQPWDEQFF.

The chain is built from TRBV5-1 and TRBJ1-2; 7 positions agree with TRBD1. V was pared by 4 bases and J by 4 bases, with 7 bases of the junction left unmatched. The CDR3 totals 14 residues. Germline V gene lookup returns CDR1 SGHRS and CDR2 YFSETQ. This chain's CDR3 is CASSPTGLSYGYTF. The CDR3 DNA reads TGCGCCAGCAGCCCGACAGGGCTGAGCTATGGCTACACCTTC. The whole variable domain, filled in from reference TRBV5-1 and TRBJ1-2, reads KAGVTQTPRYLIKTRGQQVTLSCSPISGHRSVSWYQQTPGQGLQFLFEYFSETQRNKGNFPGRFSGRQFSNSRSEMNVSTLELGDSALYLCASSPTGLSYGYTFGSGTRLTVV.

This sequence joins TRBV28 and TRBJ1-5, with 7 nucleotides matching TRBD1. The CDR3 length is 15 residues. Germline CDR1 reads MDHEN; CDR2 reads SYDVKM. The trim removed 6 bases at V and 7 bases at J, leaving 12 bases unmatched. The CDR3 is CASSSSTGTAQPQHF. CDR3 in DNA: TGTGCCAGCAGCTCAAGCACCGGGACAGCCCAGCCCCAGCATTTT. The full variable domain, rest sourced from reference TRBV28 and TRBJ1-5, is DVKVTQSSRYLVKRTGEKVFLECVQDMDHENMFWYRQDPGLGLRLIYFSYDVKMKEKGDIPEGYSVSREKKERFSLILESASTNQTSMYLCASSSSTGTAQPQHFGDGTRLSIL.

The rearrangement links TRBV7-9 to TRBJ1-2; a weak D match, TRBD1 (5 bases). Germline CDR1 and CDR2: SEHNR and FQNEAQ (reference sequence). This CDR3 spans 14 amino acids. Trimming pared 3 bases from V and 8 bases from J, leaving 16 bases between. The CDR3 DNA reads TGTGCCAGCAGCTTCCCGTGGGGGGGGGAAGGCTACACCTTC. Protein sequence: CASSFPWGGEGYTF.

J is TRBJ1-2 and V is TRBV7-2; possibly TRBD1 for D (6 bases). V was clipped by 1 base and J by 7 bases, with 22 bases between them. In germline, CDR1 is SGHTA, CDR2 FQGNSA. The CDR3 totals 17 residues. The CDR3 is CASSLVSTGTHISGYTF. DNA of the CDR3: TGTGCCAGCAGCTTAGTCTCGACTGGGACACACATATCTGGCTACACCTTC.

The chain has TRBV28 and TRBJ1-1, with TRBD1 identical over 8 bases. This CDR3 comprises 18 residues. V lost 4 bases, J lost 2 bases, and 15 bases stayed unmatched. CDR1 and CDR2 from the germline V gene are MDHEN and SYDVKM. For the CDR3, the DNA is TGTGCCAGCAGTTATCCCCAGGGGGCGCCTACTCGAAACACTGAAGCTTTCTTT. Its protein is CASSYPQGAPTRNTEAFF.

The chain's CDR3 is CATVRGYNEKLFF. The CDR3 nucleotides read TGTGCCACCGTTCGGGGGTATAATGAAAAACTGTTTTTT. The chain links TRBV15 to TRBJ1-4, with D possibly matching TRBD1 (5 bases). The V gene lost 8 bases and the J gene lost 4 bases, with 11 bases spanning the gap. Germline V lookup: CDR1 LNHNV, CDR2 YYDKDF (reference sequence). This CDR3 is built from 13 residues.

The V gene is TRBV11-1, the J gene TRBJ1-1; D not certain. The V and J ends lost 8 bases and 1 base respectively, with 11 bases between them. The CDR3 spans 13 residues. The germline gives CDR1 SGHAT, CDR2 FQDESV (reference sequence). The CDR3 region is CASAHQANTEAFF. The CDR3 bases are TGTGCCAGCGCACACCAGGCGAACACTGAAGCTTTCTTT.

This clone was seen only a few times. The chain uses TRBV10-3 and TRBJ2-1, with 8 bases lining up with TRBD1. The CDR3 contains 13 residues. J was trimmed by 7 bases and V by 5 bases; bases with no gene match: 4. The germline V gene has CDR1 ENHRY and CDR2 SYGVKD. CDR3 protein: CAISLDRVNEQFF. Written as DNA, the CDR3 is TGTGCCATCAGTTTGGACAGGGTAAATGAGCAGTTCTTC.

The chain links TRBV7-8 to TRBJ1-3, with no clear D. This CDR3 is built from 12 residues. Germline assignment: CDR1 SGHVS and CDR2 FQNEAQ. Deletions cut 6 bases from V and 4 bases from J, with 7 bases between. The CDR3 DNA reads TGTGCCAGCAGGCCGACAGGAAACACCATATATTTT. It is translated as CASRPTGNTIYF.

The chain carries TRBV7-2 and TRBJ2-1, with 7 bases matching TRBD2. Losses at the gene ends were 5 bases for V and 12 bases for J; bases not matched to a gene: 10. This CDR3 contains 13 residues. Germline values: CDR1 SGHTA, CDR2 FQGNSA. CDR3 residues: CASSRRGELGQFF. The CDR3 DNA is TGTGCCAGCAGCCGCCGGGGGGAGCTCGGGCAGTTCTTC.

The rearrangement joins TRBV29-1 to TRBJ2-1; D gene unclear. Trimming pared 7 bases from V and 2 bases from J, leaving 9 bases between. CDR3 length: 12 amino acids. The germline V gene has CDR1 SQVTM and CDR2 ANQGSEA. CDR3 sequence: CSAGDAYNEQFF. The CDR3 DNA reads TGCAGCGCAGGAGACGCCTACAATGAGCAGTTCTTC.

The sample holds a few counts of this clone. This chain connects TRBV4-2 to TRBJ1-5; D not certain. Germline V gives CDR1 LGHNA, CDR2 YNFKEQ. V gave up 4 bases and J gave up 0 bases, with 7 bases separating them. The CDR3 sequence is 14 residues long. Written as DNA, the CDR3 is TGTGCCAGCAGCCTACAGTCTAGCAATCAGCCCCAGCATTTT. Encoded protein: CASSLQSSNQPQHF.

The chain links TRBV6-1 to TRBJ1-3; the D is unclear. Trimming took off 1 base at V and 0 bases at J, with 10 bases between the two ends. CDR3 length: 16 amino acids. In germline, CDR1 is MNHNS, CDR2 SASEGT. In DNA form, the CDR3 reads TGTGCCAGCAGTGAAGAGATGGGCCTCTCTGGAAACACCATATATTTT. It is translated as CASSEEMGLSGNTIYF.

The rearrangement uses TRBV6-2 or TRBV6-3 and TRBJ1-1, with 10 positions matching TRBD1. Looked up from germline, CDR1 is MNHEY and CDR2 is SVGEGT. The V gene end was trimmed by 6 bases and the J gene end by 9 bases; junction bases not matched to a gene: 10. The CDR3 extends over 14 amino acids. The CDR3 spells CASSTSGTGVKAFF. For the CDR3, the DNA is TGTGCCAGCAGCACATCCGGGACAGGGGTTAAAGCTTTCTTT.